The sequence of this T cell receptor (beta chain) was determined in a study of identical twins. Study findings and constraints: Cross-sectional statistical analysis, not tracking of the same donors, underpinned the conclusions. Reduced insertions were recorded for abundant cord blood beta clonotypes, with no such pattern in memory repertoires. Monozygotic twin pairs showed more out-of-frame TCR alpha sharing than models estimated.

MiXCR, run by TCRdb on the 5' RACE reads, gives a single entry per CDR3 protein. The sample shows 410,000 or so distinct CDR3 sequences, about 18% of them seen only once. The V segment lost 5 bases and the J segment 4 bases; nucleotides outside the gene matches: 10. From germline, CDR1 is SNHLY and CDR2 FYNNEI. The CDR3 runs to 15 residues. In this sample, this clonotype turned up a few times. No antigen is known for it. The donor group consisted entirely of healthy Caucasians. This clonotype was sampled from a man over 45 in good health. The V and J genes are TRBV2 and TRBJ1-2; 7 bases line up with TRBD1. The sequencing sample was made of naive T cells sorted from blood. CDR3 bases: TGTGCCAGCAGTCGCCGGGGACAGACGATCTATGGCTACACCTTC. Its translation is CASSRRGQTIYGYTF.